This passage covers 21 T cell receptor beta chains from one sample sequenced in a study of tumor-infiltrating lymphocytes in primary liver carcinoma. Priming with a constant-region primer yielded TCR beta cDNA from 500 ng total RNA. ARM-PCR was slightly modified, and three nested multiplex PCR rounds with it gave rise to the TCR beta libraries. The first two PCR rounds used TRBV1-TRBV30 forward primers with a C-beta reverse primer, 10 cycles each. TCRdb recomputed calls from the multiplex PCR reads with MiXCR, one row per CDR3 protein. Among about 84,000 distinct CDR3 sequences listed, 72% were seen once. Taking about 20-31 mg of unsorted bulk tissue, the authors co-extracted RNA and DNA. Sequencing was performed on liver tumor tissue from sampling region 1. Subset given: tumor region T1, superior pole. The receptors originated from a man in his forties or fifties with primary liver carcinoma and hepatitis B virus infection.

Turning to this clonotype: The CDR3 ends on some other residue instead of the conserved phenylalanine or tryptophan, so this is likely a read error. CDR3 DNA sequence: TGCGCCAGCAGTCAAGGGACTTTCCAAGAGACCCAGTACTAC. Its protein is CASSQGTFQETQYY. The V and J genes are TRBV4-1 and TRBJ2-5, with D perhaps TRBD2 (6 bases). The CDR3 spans 14 residues. Germline lookup yields CDR1 MGHRA and CDR2 YSYEKL.

CDR3 sequence: CASSETSLAGGNQETQYF. CDR3 sequence (DNA): TGTGCCAGCAGTGAAACCTCTCTAGCTGGAGGTAACCAAGAGACCCAGTACTTC. The chain is built from TRBV6-1 and TRBJ2-5; possible D gene TRBD2, 5 bases. The CDR3 is 18 residues long. V shed 2 bases and J shed 0 bases, with 19 bases lying between them. The germline V gene has CDR1 MNHNS and CDR2 SASEGT.

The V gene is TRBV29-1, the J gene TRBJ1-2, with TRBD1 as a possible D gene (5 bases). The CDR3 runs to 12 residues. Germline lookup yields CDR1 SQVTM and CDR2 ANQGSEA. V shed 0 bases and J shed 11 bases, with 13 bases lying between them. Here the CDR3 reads CSVEEGGYDYTF. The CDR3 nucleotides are TGCAGCGTTGAAGAGGGGGGGTATGATTACACCTTC.

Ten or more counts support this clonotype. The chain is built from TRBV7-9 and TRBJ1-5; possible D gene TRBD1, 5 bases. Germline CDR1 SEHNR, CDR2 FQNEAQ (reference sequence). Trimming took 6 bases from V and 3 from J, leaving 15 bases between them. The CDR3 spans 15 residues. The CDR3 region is CASRRTRAINQPQHF. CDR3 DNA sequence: TGTGCCAGCAGGCGGACAAGGGCCATCAATCAGCCCCAGCATTTT.

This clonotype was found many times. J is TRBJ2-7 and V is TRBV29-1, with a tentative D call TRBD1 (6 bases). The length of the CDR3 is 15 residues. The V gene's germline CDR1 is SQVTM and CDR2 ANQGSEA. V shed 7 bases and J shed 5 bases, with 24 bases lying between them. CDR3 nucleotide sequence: TGCAGCGCCTGGGGCTCCCAGGGGCAAGGTAACGAGCAGTACTTC. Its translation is CSAWGSQGQGNEQYF.

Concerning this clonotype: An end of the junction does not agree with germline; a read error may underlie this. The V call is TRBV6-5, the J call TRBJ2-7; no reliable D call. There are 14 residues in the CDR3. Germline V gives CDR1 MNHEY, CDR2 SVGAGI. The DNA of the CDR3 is TGTGCTAGCAGTTGCCAGTCAACCCCTCTCGAACAGTACTTC. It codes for CASSCQSTPLEQYF.

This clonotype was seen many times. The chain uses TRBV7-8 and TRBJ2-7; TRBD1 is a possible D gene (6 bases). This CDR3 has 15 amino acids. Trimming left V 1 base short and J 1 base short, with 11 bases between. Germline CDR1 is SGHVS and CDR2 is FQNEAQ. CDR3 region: CASSLEGGRSYEQYF. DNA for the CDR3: TGTGCCAGCAGCTTAGAAGGGGGACGGTCCTACGAGCAGTACTTC.

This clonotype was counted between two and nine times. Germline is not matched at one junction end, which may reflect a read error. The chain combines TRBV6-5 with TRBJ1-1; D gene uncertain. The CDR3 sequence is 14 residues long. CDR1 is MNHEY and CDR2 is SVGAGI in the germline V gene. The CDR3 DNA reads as TGTGCCAGCAGTCCGGGAGGGATGAGCACTGAGGCTTTCTTT. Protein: CASSPGGMSTEAFF.

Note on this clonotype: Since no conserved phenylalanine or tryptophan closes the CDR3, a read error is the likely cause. CDR3 amino acids: CARSLTTSGRVGRDTQYL. The CDR3 DNA sequence: TGTGCCAGGAGCTTAACTACTAGCGGGAGGGTGGGGCGAGATACGCAGTATCTT. The chain has TRBV11-2 and TRBJ2-3; 13 bases line up with TRBD2. Germline V gene lookup returns CDR1 SGHAT and CDR2 FQNNGV. The CDR3 length is 18 residues.

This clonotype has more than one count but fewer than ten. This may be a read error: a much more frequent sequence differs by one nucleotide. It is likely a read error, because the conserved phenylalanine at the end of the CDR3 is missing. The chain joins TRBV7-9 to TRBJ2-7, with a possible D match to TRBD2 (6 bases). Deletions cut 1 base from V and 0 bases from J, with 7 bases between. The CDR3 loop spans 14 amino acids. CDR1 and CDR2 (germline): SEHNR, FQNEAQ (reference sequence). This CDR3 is CASSLDGSSYEQYS. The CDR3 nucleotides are TGTGCCAGCAGCTTAGACGGGAGCTCCTACGAGCAGTACTCC.

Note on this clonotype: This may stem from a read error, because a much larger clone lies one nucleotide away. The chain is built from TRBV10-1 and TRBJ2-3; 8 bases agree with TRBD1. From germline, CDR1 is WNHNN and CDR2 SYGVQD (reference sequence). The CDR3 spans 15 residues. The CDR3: CTSSMTGASTDTQYF. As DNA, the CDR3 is TGCACCAGCAGTATGACAGGGGCCAGCACAGATACGCAGTATTTT.

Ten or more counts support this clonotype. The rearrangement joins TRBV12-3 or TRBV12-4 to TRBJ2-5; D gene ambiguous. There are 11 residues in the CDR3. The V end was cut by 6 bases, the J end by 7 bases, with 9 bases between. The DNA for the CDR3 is TGTGCCAGCAGCCCCGAAGGGACCCAGTACTTC. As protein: CASSPEGTQYF.

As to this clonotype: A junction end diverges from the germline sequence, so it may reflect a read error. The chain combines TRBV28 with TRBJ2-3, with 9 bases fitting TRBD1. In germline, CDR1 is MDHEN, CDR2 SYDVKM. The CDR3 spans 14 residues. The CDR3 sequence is CACSFRDREGTQYF. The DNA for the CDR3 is TGTGCCTGCAGTTTTAGGGACAGGGAGGGTACGCAGTATTTT. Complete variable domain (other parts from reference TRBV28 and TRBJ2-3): DVKVTQSSRYLVKRTGEKVFLECVQDMDHENMFWYRQDPGLGLRLIYFSYDVKMKEKGDIPEGYSVSREKKERFSLILESASTNQTSMYLCACSFRDREGTQYFGPGTRLTVL.

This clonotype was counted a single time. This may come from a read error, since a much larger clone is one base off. The CDR3 here is CSVSDGTGSNEQCF. CDR3 DNA: TGCAGCGTCTCCGATGGGACAGGGTCAAACGAGCAGTGCTTC. This chain joins TRBV29-1 and TRBJ2-7, with 9 bases lining up with TRBD1. The CDR3 extends over 14 amino acids. Germline loops: CDR1 SQVTM, CDR2 ANQGSEA.

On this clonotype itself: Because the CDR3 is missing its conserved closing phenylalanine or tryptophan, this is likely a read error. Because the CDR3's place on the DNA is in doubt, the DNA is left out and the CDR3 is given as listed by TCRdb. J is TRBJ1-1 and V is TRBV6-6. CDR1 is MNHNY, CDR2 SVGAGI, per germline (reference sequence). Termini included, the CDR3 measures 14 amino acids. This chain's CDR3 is CASSYSIATTEVFI.

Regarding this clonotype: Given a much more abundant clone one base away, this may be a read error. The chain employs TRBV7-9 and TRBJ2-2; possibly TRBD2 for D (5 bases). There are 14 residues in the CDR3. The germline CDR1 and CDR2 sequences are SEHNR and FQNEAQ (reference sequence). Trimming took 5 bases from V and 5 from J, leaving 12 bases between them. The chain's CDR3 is CASSGPGFTGELFF. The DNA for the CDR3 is TGTGCCAGCAGCGGGCCGGGATTTACCGGGGAGCTGTTTTTT.

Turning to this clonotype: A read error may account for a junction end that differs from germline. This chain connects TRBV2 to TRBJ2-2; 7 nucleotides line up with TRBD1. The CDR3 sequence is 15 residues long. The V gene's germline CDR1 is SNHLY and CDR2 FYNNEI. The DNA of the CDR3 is TGTGCCATCAGTTACGACAGGGTTAACACCAGGGAGCTGTTTTTT. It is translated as CAISYDRVNTRELFF.

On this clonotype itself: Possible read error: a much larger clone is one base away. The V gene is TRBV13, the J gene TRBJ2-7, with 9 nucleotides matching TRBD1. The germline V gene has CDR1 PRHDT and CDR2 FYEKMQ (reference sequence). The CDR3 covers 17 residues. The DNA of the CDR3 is TGTGCCGGCAGCTCGCCTACAGGGGGCCAAGGCTCCTACGAGCAGTACTTC. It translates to CAGSSPTGGQGSYEQYF.

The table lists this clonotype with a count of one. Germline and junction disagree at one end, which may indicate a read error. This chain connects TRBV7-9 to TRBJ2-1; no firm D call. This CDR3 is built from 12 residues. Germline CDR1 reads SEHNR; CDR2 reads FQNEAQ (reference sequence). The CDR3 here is CASSSQDGEQLF. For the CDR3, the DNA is TGTGCCAGCAGCTCCCAGGATGGTGAGCAGCTCTTC. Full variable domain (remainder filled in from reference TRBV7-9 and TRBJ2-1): DTGVSQNPRHKITKRGQNVTFRCDPISEHNRLYWYRQTLGQGPEFLTYFQNEAQLEKSRLLSDRFSAERPKGSFSTLEIQRTEQGDSAMYLCASSSQDGEQLFGPGTRLTVL.

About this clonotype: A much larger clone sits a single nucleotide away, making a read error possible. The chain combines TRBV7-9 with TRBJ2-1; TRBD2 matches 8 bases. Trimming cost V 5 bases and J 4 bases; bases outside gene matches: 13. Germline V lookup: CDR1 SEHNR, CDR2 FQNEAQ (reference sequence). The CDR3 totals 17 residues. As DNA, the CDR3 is TGTGCCAGCAGCCCCCGACGGACTAGCTGGGGATACAATGAGCAGTTCTTC. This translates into CASSPRRTSWGYNEQFF. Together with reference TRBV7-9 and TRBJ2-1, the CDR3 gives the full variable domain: DTGVSQNPRHKITKRGQNVTFRCDPISEHNRLYWYRQTLGQGPEFLTYFQNEAQLEKSRLLSDRFSAERPKGSFSTLEIQRTEQGDSAMYLCASSPRRTSWGYNEQFFGPGTRLTVL.

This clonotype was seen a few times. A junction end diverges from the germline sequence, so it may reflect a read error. CDR3 DNA: TGTGCCAGCAGTTACTCGATTCCGGGACTAGCGTACAGAACCGGGGAGCTGTCTTTT. Protein product: CASSYSIPGLAYRTGELSF. The chain combines TRBV6-5 with TRBJ2-2; 10 bases are shared with TRBD2. The CDR3 spans 19 residues. CDR1 is MNHEY and CDR2 is SVGAGI in the germline V gene.